The 32 T cell receptor beta chains below all came from one sample that was sequenced in a study of technical replicates of blood from several donors. The assay was immunoSEQ multiplex PCR, and TCRdb's table has in-frame clones only and misses some. The sample lists around 97,000 clones; about 95% were seen once. The sample comprised T cells isolated from PBMCs. Receptor source: a human donor in good health.

The rearrangement links TRBV29-1 to TRBJ2-7; 8 nucleotides align to TRBD1. Germline CDR1 and CDR2: SQVTM and ANQGSEA. This CDR3 has 14 residues. Trimming removed 0 bases from V and 4 bases from J; junction bases left unmatched: 5. In nucleotides, the CDR3 is TGCAGCGTTGAAGAGCCCGACAGGGGATACGAGCAGTACTTC. This encodes CSVEEPDRGYEQYF.

The chain joins TRBV29-1 to TRBJ2-2, with 9 bases lining up with TRBD2. This CDR3 contains 14 residues. Losses at the gene ends were 4 bases for V and 3 bases for J; bases not matched to a gene: 3. CDR1 is SQVTM and CDR2 is ANQGSEA in the germline V gene. This CDR3 reads CSVVSGSHTGELFF. The CDR3 DNA reads TGCAGCGTTGTTAGCGGGAGTCACACCGGGGAGCTGTTTTTT.

The rearrangement links TRBV18 to TRBJ2-5; unclear D gene. This CDR3 comprises 13 residues. The germline gives CDR1 KGHSH, CDR2 LQKENI. The V end was cut by 2 bases, the J end by 5 bases, with 9 bases between. The CDR3 loop is CASSPINSETQYF. For the CDR3, the DNA is TGTGCCAGCTCACCAATAAACTCGGAGACCCAGTACTTC.

The chain employs TRBV29-1 and TRBJ2-5; TRBD2 is a possible D gene (5 bases). The V gene's germline CDR1 is SQVTM and CDR2 ANQGSEA. Trimming removed 4 bases from V and 7 bases from J, with 13 bases in between. The CDR3 totals 12 residues. This CDR3 is CSVGREIGTQYF. The CDR3 bases are TGCAGCGTTGGTAGGGAGATAGGGACCCAGTACTTC. Using reference TRBV29-1 and TRBJ2-5 for the parts outside the CDR3, the full variable domain is SAVISQKPSRDICQRGTSLTIQCQVDSQVTMMFWYRQQPGQSLTLIATANQGSEATYESGFVIDKFPISRPNLTFSTLTVSNMSPEDSSIYLCSVGREIGTQYFGPGTRLLVL.

This CDR3 reads CASSPGTGGGNQPQHF. The DNA of the CDR3 is TGTGCCAGCAGCCCAGGGACAGGGGGTGGCAATCAGCCCCAGCATTTT. This chain uses TRBV9 with TRBJ1-5, with TRBD1 identical over 11 bases. The CDR3 sequence is 16 residues long. V gave up 4 bases and J gave up 2 bases; unmatched junction bases: 5. The germline V gene encodes CDR1 SGDLS and CDR2 YYNGEE.

The genes are TRBV15 and TRBJ2-1, with TRBD2 identical over 10 bases. The ends lost 4 bases at V and 6 bases at J; junction bases unmatched: 9. The CDR3 is 16 amino acids. The germline V gene encodes CDR1 LNHNV and CDR2 YYDKDF (reference sequence). CDR3 bases: TGTGCCACCAGCACCTTACCTAGCGGGAGTGCCAATGAGCAGTTCTTC. It is translated as CATSTLPSGSANEQFF. Based on the CDR3 plus reference TRBV15 and TRBJ2-1, the full variable domain is DAMVIQNPRYQVTQFGKPVTLSCSQTLNHNVMYWYQQKSSQAPKLLFHYYDKDFNNEADTPDNFQSRRPNTSFCFLDIRSPGLGDTAMYLCATSTLPSGSANEQFFGPGTRLTVL.

V gene TRBV4-1 combines with J gene TRBJ2-7, with TRBD2 matching 10 bases. V shed 2 bases and J 6 bases; nucleotides not matched to a gene: 13. Germline V gene lookup returns CDR1 MGHRA and CDR2 YSYEKL. This CDR3 is built from 17 residues. CDR3 in amino acids: CASSQSIWTSGLVEQYF. CDR3 in DNA: TGCGCCAGCAGCCAATCCATCTGGACTAGCGGATTGGTCGAGCAGTACTTC.

The chain couples TRBV6-6 to TRBJ2-3; 10 bases agree with TRBD1. The CDR3 spans 15 residues. The V gene end was trimmed by 0 bases and the J gene end by 6 bases; junction bases not matched to a gene: 3. Germline CDR1 MNHNY, CDR2 SVGAGI (reference sequence). CDR3 in DNA: TGTGCCAGCAGTTACTCGACAGGGGGCGCGGATACGCAGTATTTT. It specifies CASSYSTGGADTQYF.

The CDR3 coding sequence is TGCAGCGTTGAATTTGGGACTAGCGAGAATGAGCAGTTCTTC. Protein product: CSVEFGTSENEQFF. The chain employs TRBV29-1 and TRBJ2-1; TRBD2 matches at 10 bases. CDR1 is SQVTM and CDR2 is ANQGSEA in the germline V gene. The CDR3 consists of 14 residues. Losses at the gene ends were 2 bases for V and 7 bases for J; bases not matched to a gene: 5.

The chain carries TRBV6-1 and TRBJ2-5, with TRBD2 as a possible D gene (7 bases). Germline V CDR1 and CDR2: MNHNS, SASEGT. V was pared by 2 bases and J by 1 base, with 23 bases between. This CDR3 comprises 19 residues. CDR3 in DNA: TGTGCCAGCAGTGAACGGGGTTCCGTAGAGGGGGGGGCCCAAGAGACCCAGTACTTC. Protein: CASSERGSVEGGAQETQYF.

The CDR3 coding sequence is TGTGCCAGCAGAAGTGGGGAGGATTTGGGAGGGGTCTGGGGTTTTTACAATGAGCAGTTCTTC. Its translation is CASRSGEDLGGVWGFYNEQFF. The chain joins TRBV27 to TRBJ2-1; 7 positions agree with TRBD2. Per germline, CDR1 MNHEY and CDR2 SMNVEV (reference sequence). Trimming removed 6 bases from V and 4 bases from J; junction bases left unmatched: 27. The CDR3 covers 21 residues.

For the CDR3, the DNA is TGCGCCAGCAGCTCGGGGGGAGGTATAAGTCGGACCCAGTACTTC. Translated: CASSSGGGISRTQYF. The chain is built from TRBV5-1 and TRBJ2-5, with TRBD2 matching 7 bases. The length of the CDR3 is 15 residues. Germline V gene sequence: CDR1 SGHRS, CDR2 YFSETQ. Unmatched junction bases numbered 12, after V lost 3 bases and J lost 7 bases.

The rearrangement links TRBV6-5 to TRBJ1-4; no definite D call. The CDR3 runs 13 residues. V lost 6 bases, J lost 8 bases, and 13 bases lay in between. The V gene's germline CDR1 is MNHEY and CDR2 SVGAGI. The CDR3 DNA follows: TGTGCCAGCAGCTCAAACACCGGGGAAAAACTGTTTTTT. Its protein is CASSSNTGEKLFF.

This clone has a single count. This chain uses TRBV14 with TRBJ2-5, with D perhaps TRBD2 (6 bases). The V gene's germline CDR1 is SGHDN and CDR2 FVKESK. V shed 4 bases and J shed 1 base, with 13 bases lying between them. The CDR3 is 15 residues long. The CDR3 region is CASSLLGGPQETQYF. Written as DNA, the CDR3 is TGTGCCAGCAGCCTACTTGGAGGGCCCCAAGAGACCCAGTACTTC.

The chain couples TRBV28 to TRBJ1-2; 9 bases are shared with TRBD1. CDR3 length: 15 residues. Germline values: CDR1 MDHEN, CDR2 SYDVKM. The trim removed 6 bases at V and 5 bases at J, leaving 10 bases unmatched. This chain's CDR3 is CASSSIQGAHYGYTF. The CDR3, as DNA: TGTGCCAGCAGCTCTATACAGGGGGCCCATTATGGCTACACCTTC.

This clone was picked up one time. V is TRBV4-1 and J is TRBJ1-1; perhaps TRBD1 as D (5 bases). V was clipped by 4 bases and J by 5 bases, with 14 bases between them. Germline loops: CDR1 MGHRA, CDR2 YSYEKL. The CDR3 extends over 14 amino acids. This CDR3 reads CASSLEPKGTEAFF. DNA for the CDR3: TGCGCCAGCAGCCTCGAGCCGAAGGGGACTGAAGCTTTCTTT.

This sequence joins TRBV5-6 and TRBJ2-1, with a weak D call TRBD1 (6 bases). Trimming removed 3 bases from V and 10 bases from J, with 8 bases in between. Germline V gene sequence: CDR1 SGHDT, CDR2 YYEEEE. The CDR3 length is 11 residues. For the CDR3, the DNA is TGTGCCAGCAGCTGGGGGCCGGAGCAGTTCTTC. Encoded protein: CASSWGPEQFF.

The V call is TRBV2, the J call TRBJ1-5, with D maybe TRBD1 (6 bases). CDR1 is SNHLY and CDR2 is FYNNEI in the germline V gene. The CDR3 sequence is 17 residues long. V lost 4 bases and J 9 bases, leaving 25 bases between the germline ends. The chain's CDR3 is CASSGRFWTEDPMPQHF. In DNA form, the CDR3 reads TGTGCCAGCAGTGGAAGGTTTTGGACAGAGGACCCCATGCCCCAGCATTTT.

The genes are TRBV6-1 and TRBJ2-5; TRBD1 matches at 8 bases. Germline-derived CDR1 and CDR2 are MNHNS and SASEGT. V lost 6 bases, J lost 1 base, and 4 bases stayed unmatched. This CDR3 spans 14 amino acids. The CDR3 loop is CASSSGGFQETQYF. In nucleotides, the CDR3 is TGTGCCAGCAGCTCAGGGGGCTTCCAAGAGACCCAGTACTTC.

This chain uses TRBV6-1 with TRBJ1-6; possibly TRBD1 for D (5 bases). The CDR3 is 14 amino acids. Trimming took off 6 bases at V and 10 bases at J, with 16 bases between the two ends. Looked up from germline, CDR1 is MNHNS and CDR2 is SASEGT. CDR3 amino acids: CASRTGGEHSPLHF. For the CDR3, the DNA is TGTGCCAGCAGGACTGGGGGGGAACACTCACCCCTCCACTTT.

The V and J genes are TRBV27 and TRBJ2-3, with 8 bases that match TRBD1. V shed 4 bases and J 6 bases; nucleotides not matched to a gene: 9. Per germline, CDR1 MNHEY and CDR2 SMNVEV (reference sequence). This CDR3 has 15 residues. This CDR3 is CASSSGFTGGDTQYF. In DNA, the CDR3 is TGTGCCAGCAGTTCCGGGTTCACAGGGGGGGATACGCAGTATTTT.

The chain employs TRBV21-1 and TRBJ1-2. TRBV21-1 is reported as a pseudogene. CDR3 length equals 17 residues. CDR3 sequence reads: CASSKGIRGLFGYGYTF. The CDR3 DNA follows: TGTGCCAGCAGCAAAGGAATAAGAGGGTTATTCGGCTATGGCTACACCTTC.

The rearrangement uses TRBV9 and TRBJ2-1; D might be TRBD1 (5 bases). This CDR3 comprises 15 residues. Germline CDR1 is SGDLS and CDR2 is YYNGEE. V was cut by 3 bases and J by 7 bases, with 17 bases left in between. Here the CDR3 reads CASSDQWGRDNEQFF. DNA for the CDR3: TGTGCCAGCAGCGACCAGTGGGGCAGGGATAATGAGCAGTTCTTC.

J is TRBJ1-2 and V is TRBV27; 7 bases are shared with TRBD1. The CDR3 spans 14 residues. V lost 1 base to trimming and J lost 8 bases; unmatched junction nucleotides: 7. Germline-derived CDR1 and CDR2 are MNHEY and SMNVEV (reference sequence). For the CDR3, the DNA is TGTGCCAGCAGTTTATTGGGACAGCCAGAGGGCTACACCTTC. Its translation is CASSLLGQPEGYTF.

V is TRBV14 and J is TRBJ2-2; 8 bases are a match to TRBD2. V was clipped by 0 bases and J by 3 bases; unmatched bases: 3. There are 16 residues in the CDR3. Germline V gives CDR1 SGHDN, CDR2 FVKESK. The CDR3 spells CASSQEGLDYTGELFF. The CDR3 coding sequence is TGTGCCAGCAGCCAAGAGGGACTAGACTACACCGGGGAGCTGTTTTTT.

The V gene is TRBV7-8, the J gene TRBJ2-1; D gene uncertain. The CDR3 has 11 amino acids. V lost 5 bases and J lost 8, with 7 bases in between. Germline V gives CDR1 SGHVS, CDR2 FQNEAQ. The CDR3 protein is CASSPFDEQFF. CDR3 DNA: TGTGCCAGCAGCCCCTTCGATGAGCAGTTCTTC.

The chain uses TRBV10-1 and TRBJ2-2; 9 bases match TRBD1. J was trimmed by 3 bases and V by 8 bases; bases with no gene match: 16. CDR3 length: 18 residues. The V gene's germline CDR1 is WNHNN and CDR2 SYGVQD (reference sequence). CDR3 DNA: TGCGCCAGCGGGCAGTACATGGGGACAGGGATTGACACCGGGGAGCTGTTTTTT. This translates into CASGQYMGTGIDTGELFF.

The chain recombines TRBV4-3 with TRBJ1-5, with TRBD1 matching over 8 bases. This CDR3 spans 14 amino acids. The germline CDR1 and CDR2 sequences are LGHNA and YSLEER. With V trimmed by 4 bases and J by 4 bases, 3 bases remained unmatched. CDR3 sequence: CASSPGTGNQPQHF. In DNA form, the CDR3 reads TGCGCCAGCAGCCCCGGGACAGGTAATCAGCCCCAGCATTTT.

V gene TRBV5-1 combines with J gene TRBJ2-1, with 11 bases identical to TRBD1. V lost 4 bases and J lost 6; bases outside the gene matches: 3. The V gene's germline CDR1 is SGHRS and CDR2 YFSETQ. The CDR3 contains 14 residues. The CDR3 reads CASSGTGGINEQFF. In nucleotides, the CDR3 is TGCGCCAGCAGCGGGACAGGGGGAATCAATGAGCAGTTCTTC.

The DNA of the CDR3 is TGTGCCAGTAGTAATTGGGGGGGGAAGAGGAACACTGAAGCTTTCTTT. Translating it yields CASSNWGGKRNTEAFF. The rearrangement links TRBV19 to TRBJ1-1; TRBD1 is a possible D gene (5 bases). The V end was cut by 4 bases, the J end by 1 base, with 16 bases between. The CDR3 length is 16 residues. Germline loops: CDR1 LNHDA, CDR2 SQIVND (reference sequence).

V is TRBV27 and J is TRBJ2-7, with 9 bases aligning to TRBD1. V trimming: 8 bases; J trimming: 4 bases; junction bases outside the gene matches: 12. Germline CDR1 is MNHEY and CDR2 is SMNVEV (reference sequence). CDR3 length: 15 amino acids. CDR3 DNA sequence: TGTGCCAGCGGGGCCTGGACAGGGGAAAGTTACGAGCAGTACTTC. Amino acid sequence: CASGAWTGESYEQYF.

The gene calls are TRBV4-1 and TRBJ2-1; 7 positions agree with TRBD2. Germline V lookup: CDR1 MGHRA, CDR2 YSYEKL. The CDR3 loop spans 18 amino acids. The V and J ends lost 0 bases and 2 bases, in that order; junction bases with no gene match: 10. CDR3 region: CASSQDPWAGEPYNEQFF. The DNA of the CDR3 is TGCGCCAGCAGCCAAGATCCTTGGGCGGGAGAGCCCTACAATGAGCAGTTCTTC.